A selection of T cell receptor beta chains follows, all from one sample in a study of blood T cell repertoires in COVID-19. Clones were sequenced by immunoSEQ multiplex PCR, and TCRdb holds only the in-frame ones, with some missing. This table holds about 160,000 clones, roughly 74% found once. Sequencing was carried out using peripheral blood. These receptors came from a woman of 80 years or more with acute or convalescent COVID-19. CDR3s include the opening cysteine and the closing phenylalanine or tryptophan. D genes are given only for firm matches. Clone size is shown for a subset of rows, as once, few, many or a class of expanded clone.

clone size: few; V gene: TRBV7-2; D gene: .; J gene: TRBJ2-2; CDR3 DNA: TGTGCCAGCAGCTTAGGGGCAGACACCGGGGAGCTGTTTTTT; CDR3 protein: CASSLGADTGELFF
clone size: .; V gene: TRBV15; D gene: .; J gene: TRBJ2-2; CDR3 DNA: TGTGCCACCAGCAGGCGGAGACCCATCCCGCCGAACACCGGGGAGCTGTTTTTT; CDR3 protein: CATSRRRPIPPNTGELFF
clone size: .; V gene: TRBV6-6; D gene: .; J gene: TRBJ1-5; CDR3 DNA: TGTGCCAGCAGGCCCGGGACAAATAATCAGCCCCAGCATTTT; CDR3 protein: CASRPGTNNQPQHF
clone size: .; V gene: TRBV7-3; D gene: TRBD2; J gene: TRBJ2-1; CDR3 DNA: TGTGCCAGCAGCTTATTGGGACTAGGGCGAAGTGGGGAGCAGTTCTTC; CDR3 protein: CASSLLGLGRSGEQFF
clone size: .; V gene: TRBV7-9; D gene: TRBD1; J gene: TRBJ1-4; CDR3 DNA: TGTGCCAGCAGCCGTGGACAGGGATGGCCTAATGAAAAACTGTTTTTT; CDR3 protein: CASSRGQGWPNEKLFF
clone size: .; V gene: TRBV29-1; D gene: .; J gene: TRBJ2-3; CDR3 DNA: TGCAGCGTTGAGCGGGATACGCAGTATTTT; CDR3 protein: CSVERDTQYF
clone size: .; V gene: TRBV7-9; D gene: .; J gene: TRBJ2-3; CDR3 DNA: TGTGCCAGCAGCTTAGGCAGTAGCACAGATACGCAGTATTTT; CDR3 protein: CASSLGSSTDTQYF
clone size: few; V gene: TRBV5-1; D gene: .; J gene: TRBJ1-1; CDR3 DNA: TGCGCCAGCAGCTACGGATCGGGGAAAACTGAAGCTTTCTTT; CDR3 protein: CASSYGSGKTEAFF
clone size: .; V gene: TRBV6-5; D gene: .; J gene: TRBJ1-3; CDR3 DNA: TGTGCCAGTTGCAGGGACTCTGGAAACACCATATATTTT; CDR3 protein: CASCRDSGNTIYF
clone size: .; V gene: TRBV14; D gene: TRBD1; J gene: TRBJ2-1; CDR3 DNA: TGTGCCAGCAGCCAGCGAGACAGGGATGTCTATGAGCAGTTCTTC; CDR3 protein: CASSQRDRDVYEQFF
clone size: once; V gene: TRBV5-1; D gene: TRBD2; J gene: TRBJ2-7; CDR3 DNA: TGCGCCAGCAGCACTAGCGGGAGCTCCTACGAGCAGTACTTC; CDR3 protein: CASSTSGSSYEQYF
clone size: .; V gene: TRBV4-1; D gene: .; J gene: TRBJ2-3; CDR3 DNA: TGCGCCAGCAGCCAAGATGTCTCCTTCACAGATACGCAGTATTTT; CDR3 protein: CASSQDVSFTDTQYF
clone size: once; V gene: TRBV7-9; D gene: .; J gene: TRBJ2-7; CDR3 DNA: TGTGCCAGCAGCTTAGCGCGGGCGAGCTCCTACGAGCAGTACTTC; CDR3 protein: CASSLARASSYEQYF
clone size: .; V gene: TRBV5-1; D gene: TRBD1; J gene: TRBJ2-7; CDR3 DNA: TGCGCCAGCAGCCCCCGACTCGGACAGGGCGGCGAGCAGTACTTC; CDR3 protein: CASSPRLGQGGEQYF
clone size: .; V gene: TRBV2; D gene: TRBD1; J gene: TRBJ1-4; CDR3 DNA: TGTGCCAGCAGTCCCAGGGGGCTCAATGAAAAACTGTTTTTT; CDR3 protein: CASSPRGLNEKLFF
clone size: once; V gene: TRBV5-8; D gene: TRBD1; J gene: TRBJ1-1; CDR3 DNA: TGTGCCAGCAGACGGGACAGGGGGGCGAATACTGAAGCTTTCTTT; CDR3 protein: CASRRDRGANTEAFF
clone size: .; V gene: TRBV5-1; D gene: TRBD1; J gene: TRBJ2-3; CDR3 DNA: TGCGCCAGCAGCTCCCTGACAGGGACCACAGATACGCAGTATTTT; CDR3 protein: CASSSLTGTTDTQYF
clone size: .; V gene: TRBV19; D gene: TRBD2; J gene: TRBJ2-1; CDR3 DNA: TGTGCCAGTAGGGTTGGTAGCGGGTCCTACAATGAGCAGTTCTTC; CDR3 protein: CASRVGSGSYNEQFF
clone size: .; V gene: TRBV19; D gene: TRBD1; J gene: TRBJ1-1; CDR3 DNA: TGTGCCAGTAACCCGGACAGGATGAACACTGAAGCTTTCTTT; CDR3 protein: CASNPDRMNTEAFF
clone size: .; V gene: TRBV2; D gene: .; J gene: TRBJ1-6; CDR3 DNA: TGTGCCAGCAGTGAACGGTCACCCCTCCACTTT; CDR3 protein: CASSERSPLHF
clone size: once; V gene: TRBV30; D gene: TRBD2; J gene: TRBJ2-1; CDR3 DNA: TGTGCCTGGAGTCAGGGACTAGCGGCCTACAATGAGCAGTTCTTC; CDR3 protein: CAWSQGLAAYNEQFF
clone size: .; V gene: TRBV3-1/TRBV3-2; D gene: TRBD1; J gene: TRBJ2-2; CDR3 DNA: TGTGCCAGCAGCAGGACAGGGGCCGGGGAGCTGTTTTTT; CDR3 protein: CASSRTGAGELFF
clone size: .; V gene: TRBV5-1; D gene: .; J gene: TRBJ2-2; CDR3 DNA: TGCGCCAGCAGCTTGGTATCGGGGTACACCGGGGAGCTGTTTTTT; CDR3 protein: CASSLVSGYTGELFF
clone size: few; V gene: TRBV20-1; D gene: .; J gene: TRBJ2-5; CDR3 DNA: TGCAGTGCTAGAGATGGCTTCATCCAGTACTTC; CDR3 protein: CSARDGFIQYF
clone size: once; V gene: TRBV2; D gene: TRBD1; J gene: TRBJ1-5; CDR3 DNA: TGTGCCAGCAGTCAATCAGGGGGCGGCAATCAGCCCCAGCATTTT; CDR3 protein: CASSQSGGGNQPQHF
clone size: few; V gene: TRBV18; D gene: .; J gene: TRBJ1-3; CDR3 DNA: TGTGCCAGCTCACCGCAACAGGGACCTGGAAACACCATATATTTT; CDR3 protein: CASSPQQGPGNTIYF
clone size: .; V gene: TRBV4-1; D gene: .; J gene: TRBJ1-6; CDR3 DNA: TGCGCCAGCAGCCAAGATCTGGCCTCCTATAATTCACCCCTCCACTTT; CDR3 protein: CASSQDLASYNSPLHF
clone size: few; V gene: TRBV12-3/TRBV12-4; D gene: .; J gene: TRBJ1-1; CDR3 DNA: TGTGCCAGCAGTACACCCCCGGGGACTGAAGCTTTCTTT; CDR3 protein: CASSTPPGTEAFF
clone size: once; V gene: TRBV5-1; D gene: TRBD1; J gene: TRBJ2-7; CDR3 DNA: TGCGCCAGCAGCCCACAGGGGGGCGAGCAGTACTTC; CDR3 protein: CASSPQGGEQYF
clone size: .; V gene: TRBV18; D gene: .; J gene: TRBJ2-3; CDR3 DNA: TGTGCCAGCTCCCGGTCCGGTGCTAGCACAGATACGCAGTATTTT; CDR3 protein: CASSRSGASTDTQYF
clone size: .; V gene: TRBV7-8; D gene: .; J gene: TRBJ2-3; CDR3 DNA: TGTGCCAGCAGCTTAGGCTCAGGGCCCACAGATACGCAGTATTTT; CDR3 protein: CASSLGSGPTDTQYF
clone size: .; V gene: TRBV13; D gene: TRBD2; J gene: TRBJ2-3; CDR3 DNA: TGTGCCAGCAGCCCCCGACGAGCGGGAGGACGCACAGATACGCAGTATTTT; CDR3 protein: CASSPRRAGGRTDTQYF
clone size: .; V gene: TRBV7-9; D gene: .; J gene: TRBJ2-1; CDR3 DNA: TGTGCCAGCAGCTGGGGGCAGGGAAACAATGAGCAGTTCTTC; CDR3 protein: CASSWGQGNNEQFF
clone size: .; V gene: TRBV18; D gene: .; J gene: TRBJ1-1; CDR3 DNA: TGTGCCAGCTCACCAGGCCACAGGGAGAACACTGAAGCTTTCTTT; CDR3 protein: CASSPGHRENTEAFF
clone size: .; V gene: TRBV4-2; D gene: TRBD2; J gene: TRBJ2-3; CDR3 DNA: TGTGCCAGCAGCCAAGGGACTAGCGGGGAAGATACGCAGTATTTT; CDR3 protein: CASSQGTSGEDTQYF
clone size: .; V gene: TRBV18; D gene: .; J gene: TRBJ1-2; CDR3 DNA: TGTGCCAGCTCATTCGACGGGAATTATGGCTACACCTTC; CDR3 protein: CASSFDGNYGYTF